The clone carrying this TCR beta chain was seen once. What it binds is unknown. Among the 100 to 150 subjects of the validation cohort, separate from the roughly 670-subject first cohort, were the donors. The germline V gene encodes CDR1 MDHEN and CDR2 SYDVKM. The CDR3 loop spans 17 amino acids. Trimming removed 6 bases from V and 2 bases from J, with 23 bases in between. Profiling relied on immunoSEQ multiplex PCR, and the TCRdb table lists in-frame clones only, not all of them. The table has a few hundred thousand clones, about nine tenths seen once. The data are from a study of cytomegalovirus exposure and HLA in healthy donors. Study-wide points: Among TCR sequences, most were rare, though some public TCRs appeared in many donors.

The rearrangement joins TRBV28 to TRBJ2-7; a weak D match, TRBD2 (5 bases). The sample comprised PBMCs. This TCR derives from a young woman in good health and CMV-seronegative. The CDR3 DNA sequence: TGTGCCAGCAGCCTACAGTGGGCTCTGCCCGGGGCCTACGAGCAGTACTTC. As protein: CASSLQWALPGAYEQYF.